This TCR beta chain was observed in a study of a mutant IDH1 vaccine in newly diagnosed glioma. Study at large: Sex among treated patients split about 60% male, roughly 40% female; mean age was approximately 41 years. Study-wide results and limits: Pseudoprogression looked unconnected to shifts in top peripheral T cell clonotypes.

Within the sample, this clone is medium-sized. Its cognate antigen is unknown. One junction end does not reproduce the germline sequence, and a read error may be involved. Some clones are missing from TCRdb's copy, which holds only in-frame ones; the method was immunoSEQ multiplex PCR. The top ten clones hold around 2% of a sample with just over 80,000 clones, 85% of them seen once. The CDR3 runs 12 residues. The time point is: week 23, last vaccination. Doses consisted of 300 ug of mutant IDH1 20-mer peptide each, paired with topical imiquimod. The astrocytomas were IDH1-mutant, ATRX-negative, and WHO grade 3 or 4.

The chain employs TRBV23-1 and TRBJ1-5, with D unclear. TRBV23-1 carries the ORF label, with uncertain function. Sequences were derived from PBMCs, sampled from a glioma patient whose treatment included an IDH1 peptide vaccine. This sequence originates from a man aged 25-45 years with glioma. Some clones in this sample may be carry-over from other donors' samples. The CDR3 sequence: CASSLRNRPQHF. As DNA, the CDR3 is TGCGCCAGCAGTCTAAGAAATCGGCCCCAGCATTTT.